This TCR beta chain was identified during a study of CD8 T cells in ankylosing spondylitis. Broader study findings: Significant enrichment of disease-linked clones was reported in matched ankylosing spondylitis synovial fluid.

The germline V gene encodes CDR1 SQVTM and CDR2 ANQGSEA. Unmatched junction bases numbered 16, after V lost 5 bases and J lost 0 bases. The CDR3 extends over 18 amino acids. This clonotype was seen many times. Its antigen remains unknown. Using its own MiXCR run on the 5' RACE reads, TCRdb lists one record per CDR3 protein. The sample carries 100,000 to 150,000 distinct CDR3 sequences, around 7% recorded once. The chain has TRBV29-1 and TRBJ2-7, with 10 bases lining up with TRBD2. The source of this sequence is a male donor with ankylosing spondylitis or in good health (not recorded which). The sequenced material came from blood, either unsorted or a sorted T cell fraction (not recorded which). The CDR3 sequence is CSVSGLSSGRSPSYEQYF. The CDR3 DNA reads TGCAGCGTTTCGGGGTTGAGTAGCGGGAGGTCCCCCTCCTACGAGCAGTACTTC.